These T cell receptor beta chains were read from a single sample in a study of CD8 T cells in Susac syndrome. TCRdb called the immunoSEQ multiplex PCR reads again in MiXCR, with one record for every CDR3 protein. The data contain fewer than 80,000 distinct CDR3 sequences, approximately 93% of them singletons. Sequenced sample: CD8+ T cells from PBMCs. The receptors derive from a human donor with multiple sclerosis. Each CDR3 is given with its conserved first and last residue. The D gene is left open where the match is weak. Some rows have no size entry. The others give once, few or many, or a class for an expanded clone.

CDR3 DNA: TGTGCCAGCAGCTCGTCAGAGGGGGAGTGGTACGAGCAGTACTTC; CDR3 protein: CASSSSEGEWYEQYF; V gene: TRBV7-8; J gene: TRBJ2-7; clone size: -; D gene: -
CDR3 DNA: TGTGCCAGCAGTGAAGAGGGGGAGAGGATCTATGGCTACACCTTC; CDR3 protein: CASSEEGERIYGYTF; V gene: TRBV25-1; J gene: TRBJ1-2; clone size: -; D gene: -
CDR3 DNA: TGTGCCAGCAGCCTCCGACTAGAAAATGAGCAGTTCTTC; CDR3 protein: CASSLRLENEQFF; V gene: TRBV16; J gene: TRBJ2-1; clone size: -; D gene: -
CDR3 DNA: TGTGCCAGCAGCCGAACTAGCGGGGGGCCATCCTACGAGCAGTACTTC; CDR3 protein: CASSRTSGGPSYEQYF; V gene: TRBV7-9; J gene: TRBJ2-7; clone size: -; D gene: TRBD2
CDR3 DNA: TGTGCCACCAGTGATTTAAATTGGGACACCGGGGAGCTGTCTTTT; CDR3 protein: CATSDLNWDTGELSF; V gene: TRBV24-1; J gene: TRBJ2-2; clone size: -; D gene: -
CDR3 DNA: TGTGCCAGCAGCTTATCGGTCGACAATTATGGCTACACCTTC; CDR3 protein: CASSLSVDNYGYTF; V gene: TRBV9; J gene: TRBJ1-2; clone size: -; D gene: -
CDR3 DNA: TGTGCCAGCAGCAGGCGAGAACCAGGGGACCACGAGCAGTACTTC; CDR3 protein: CASSRREPGDHEQYF; V gene: TRBV5-8; J gene: TRBJ2-7; clone size: -; D gene: -
CDR3 DNA: TGTGCCTGGAGTTGGGGTGGGGGCGACGAGCAGTACTTC; CDR3 protein: CAWSWGGGDEQYF; V gene: TRBV30; J gene: TRBJ2-7; clone size: -; D gene: -
CDR3 DNA: TGTGCCTGGAGTCACGCTGAAGCTTTCTTT; CDR3 protein: CAWSHAEAFF; V gene: TRBV30; J gene: TRBJ1-1; clone size: -; D gene: -
CDR3 DNA: TGCGCCAGCAGCCAAGAAGGGACGCAAGAGACCCAGTACTTC; CDR3 protein: CASSQEGTQETQYF; V gene: TRBV4-3; J gene: TRBJ2-5; clone size: -; D gene: -
CDR3 DNA: TGTGCCAGCAGTACCCCCCGCACAGATACGCAGTATTTT; CDR3 protein: CASSTPRTDTQYF; V gene: TRBV27; J gene: TRBJ2-3; clone size: -; D gene: -
CDR3 DNA: TGTGCCAGCAGTCGACTGTCGAATTTCTACGAGCAGTACTTC; CDR3 protein: CASSRLSNFYEQYF; V gene: TRBV12-3/TRBV12-4; J gene: TRBJ2-7; clone size: -; D gene: -
CDR3 DNA: TGTGCCAGCAGTCCCGGACAGGGGACAGATACGCAGTATTTT; CDR3 protein: CASSPGQGTDTQYF; V gene: TRBV6-2/TRBV6-3; J gene: TRBJ2-3; clone size: few; D gene: TRBD1
CDR3 DNA: TGTGCCAGCAGCGTATATAGCGGTGACAATGAGCAGTTCTTC; CDR3 protein: CASSVYSGDNEQFF; V gene: TRBV9; J gene: TRBJ2-1; clone size: -; D gene: -
CDR3 DNA: TGTGCCAGCAGCTTGGACGGCAACTACGAGCAGTACTTC; CDR3 protein: CASSLDGNYEQYF; V gene: TRBV5-6; J gene: TRBJ2-7; clone size: -; D gene: -
CDR3 DNA: TGTGCCAGCAGCTTAGGGACAGTATATGGCTACACCTTC; CDR3 protein: CASSLGTVYGYTF; V gene: TRBV7-2; J gene: TRBJ1-2; clone size: -; D gene: -
CDR3 DNA: TGTGCCCTGGCGGGCGACAGCACAGATACGCAGTATTTT; CDR3 protein: CALAGDSTDTQYF; V gene: TRBV30; J gene: TRBJ2-3; clone size: -; D gene: -
CDR3 DNA: TGTGCCAGCACTCCCCCAGATACGCAGTATTTT; CDR3 protein: CASTPPDTQYF; V gene: TRBV6-9; J gene: TRBJ2-3; clone size: -; D gene: -
CDR3 DNA: TGTGCCAGCAGCTTAGTTAGCGACGAGCTGTTTTTT; CDR3 protein: CASSLVSDELFF; V gene: TRBV7-6; J gene: TRBJ2-2; clone size: -; D gene: -
CDR3 DNA: TGTGCCTGGAGCATAGGACAGGGGGCTGACGAAAAACTGTTTTTT; CDR3 protein: CAWSIGQGADEKLFF; V gene: TRBV30; J gene: TRBJ1-4; clone size: -; D gene: TRBD1
CDR3 DNA: TGTGCCAGCACCGAAGGGGTGAACACTGAAGCTTTCTTT; CDR3 protein: CASTEGVNTEAFF; V gene: TRBV5-4; J gene: TRBJ1-1; clone size: -; D gene: -
CDR3 DNA: TGTGCCAGCAGGGAGGGCGGAGAGACCCAGTACTTC; CDR3 protein: CASREGGETQYF; V gene: TRBV2; J gene: TRBJ2-5; clone size: -; D gene: -
CDR3 DNA: TGTGCCAGCAGTCCTGCGGGACAAGCCCTCTATGGCTACACCTTC; CDR3 protein: CASSPAGQALYGYTF; V gene: TRBV12-3/TRBV12-4; J gene: TRBJ1-2; clone size: -; D gene: -
CDR3 DNA: TGTGCCAGCAGCTTTACGACAGCGTCAGATACGCAGTATTTT; CDR3 protein: CASSFTTASDTQYF; V gene: TRBV5-4; J gene: TRBJ2-3; clone size: -; D gene: -
CDR3 DNA: TGTGCCAGCAGTCCACCGAGAGGCCGGGACAGATCCTACGAGCAGTACTTC; CDR3 protein: CASSPPRGRDRSYEQYF; V gene: TRBV12-3/TRBV12-4; J gene: TRBJ2-7; clone size: -; D gene: TRBD1
CDR3 DNA: TGCAGCTCGTGGACTAGCGGGGATTACGAGCAGTACTTC; CDR3 protein: CSSWTSGDYEQYF; V gene: TRBV29-1; J gene: TRBJ2-7; clone size: -; D gene: TRBD2